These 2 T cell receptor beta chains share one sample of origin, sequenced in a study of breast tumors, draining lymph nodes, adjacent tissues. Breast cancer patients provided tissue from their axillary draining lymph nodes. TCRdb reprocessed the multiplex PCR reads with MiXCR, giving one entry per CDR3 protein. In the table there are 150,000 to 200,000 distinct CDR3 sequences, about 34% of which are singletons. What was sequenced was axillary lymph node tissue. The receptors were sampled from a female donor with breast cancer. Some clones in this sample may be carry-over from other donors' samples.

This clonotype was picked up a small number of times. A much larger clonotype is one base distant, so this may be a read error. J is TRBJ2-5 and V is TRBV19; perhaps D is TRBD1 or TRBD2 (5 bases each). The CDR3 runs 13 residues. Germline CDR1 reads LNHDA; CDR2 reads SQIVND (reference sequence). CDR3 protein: CASSIWGKEAQYF. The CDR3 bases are TGTGCCAGTAGTATCTGGGGGAAAGAGGCCCAGTACTTC.

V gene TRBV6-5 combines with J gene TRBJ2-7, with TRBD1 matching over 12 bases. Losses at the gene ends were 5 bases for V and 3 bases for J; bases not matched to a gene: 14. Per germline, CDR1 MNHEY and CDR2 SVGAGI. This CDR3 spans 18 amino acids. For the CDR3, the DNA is TGTGCCAGCAGTGGGCCGGGACAGGGGGCGCCGGGGAACTACGAGCAGTACTTC. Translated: CASSGPGQGAPGNYEQYF.